Following are 27 T cell receptor beta chains from one sample sequenced in a study of T cells in tuberculosis. Sorting used thawed, overnight-rested PBMC stained with anti-CD3, a viability dye and GMM-loaded CD1B tetramer. The lipid loaded on the CD1B tetramers was C32 glucose monomycolate from Rhodococcus equi. Using immunoSEQ multiplex PCR, the repertoire was profiled, and TCRdb retains in-frame clones only, with some absent. The sample lists roughly 59,000 clones; 65% to 90% were seen once. The sequenced sample consisted of CD1b-GMM tetramer-negative cells sorted from PBMCs. Source of these receptors: an adult woman with latent tuberculosis.

The chain has TRBV5-1 and TRBJ2-5; a possible D gene is TRBD1 (5 bases). From germline, CDR1 is SGHRS and CDR2 YFSETQ. The CDR3 length is 16 residues. The V end lost 1 base, the J end lost 2 bases, and 15 bases lay between the germline ends. For the CDR3, the DNA is TGCGCCAGCAGCTTGATGGGATGGGGCCCACAAGAGACCCAGTACTTC. Translating it yields CASSLMGWGPQETQYF.

The chain recombines TRBV28 with TRBJ1-2; 10 positions agree with TRBD1. The germline gives CDR1 MDHEN, CDR2 SYDVKM. The CDR3 spans 15 residues. Unmatched junction bases numbered 7, after V lost 3 bases and J lost 6 bases. In DNA, the CDR3 is TGTGCCAGCAGTTTCGATTTGGGACAGGGGAATGGCTACACCTTC. It specifies CASSFDLGQGNGYTF.

The chain recombines TRBV5-6 with TRBJ2-1; 8 nucleotides agree with TRBD1. Germline lookup yields CDR1 SGHDT and CDR2 YYEEEE. The CDR3 extends over 16 amino acids. The J segment lost 5 bases and the V segment lost 0 bases, leaving 7 bases of the junction unmatched. CDR3: CASSLGTGIRNNEQFF. In DNA, the CDR3 is TGTGCCAGCAGCTTGGGGACAGGGATACGGAACAATGAGCAGTTCTTC.

This clone was detected once. The chain couples TRBV4-2 to TRBJ1-1; no definite D call. CDR1 is LGHNA and CDR2 is YNFKEQ in the germline V gene. V was cut by 1 base and J by 2 bases, with 8 bases left in between. The CDR3 is made up of 14 amino acids. The CDR3 reads CASSQVGVNTEAFF. For the CDR3, the DNA is TGTGCCAGCAGCCAAGTCGGGGTAAACACTGAAGCTTTCTTT.

The rearrangement joins TRBV7-8 to TRBJ2-3, with TRBD2 matching 10 bases. Trimming removed 7 bases from V and 4 bases from J; junction bases left unmatched: 5. Germline-derived CDR1 and CDR2 are SGHVS and FQNEAQ. The CDR3 totals 14 residues. CDR3 residues: CASKASGGADTQYF. CDR3 coding DNA: TGTGCCAGCAAGGCTAGCGGGGGCGCAGATACGCAGTATTTT.

To note about this clone: The same CDR3 arises from other DNA sequences in this sample as well. V and J are TRBV29-1 and TRBJ1-1, with 11 bases lining up with TRBD1. Germline lookup yields CDR1 SQVTM and CDR2 ANQGSEA. The V segment lost 4 bases and the J segment 4 bases; nucleotides outside the gene matches: 2. This CDR3 contains 13 residues. CDR3 sequence (DNA): TGCAGCGTTGGAGGGACAGGGGGCACTGAAGCTTTCTTT. This translates into CSVGGTGGTEAFF.

The gene calls are TRBV7-6 and TRBJ2-2; no reliable D call. Germline V gene lookup returns CDR1 SGHVS and CDR2 FNYEAQ. The CDR3 runs to 15 residues. The V end was cut by 2 bases, the J end by 3 bases, with 10 bases between. The CDR3 loop reads CASSLRRADTGELFF. CDR3 DNA sequence: TGTGCCAGCAGCTTAAGACGCGCGGACACCGGGGAGCTGTTTTTT.

The chain combines TRBV11-2 with TRBJ2-2; 7 bases are a match to TRBD2. From germline, CDR1 is SGHAT and CDR2 FQNNGV. This CDR3 has 16 amino acids. V was clipped by 0 bases and J by 1 base; unmatched bases: 2. The DNA for the CDR3 is TGTGCCAGCAGCTTAGAACGGGGGGTGAACACCGGGGAGCTGTTTTTT. It encodes CASSLERGVNTGELFF.

The CDR3 coding sequence is TGTGCCAGCAGCTTACCGGCCAGCGGGAGGGTTAATGAGCAGTTCTTC. It yields the protein CASSLPASGRVNEQFF. The V and J genes are TRBV13 and TRBJ2-1, with 10 bases that match TRBD2. This CDR3 contains 16 residues. The junction had 8 bases not matched to a gene; V was cut back by 2 bases and J by 7 bases. Germline assignment: CDR1 PRHDT and CDR2 FYEKMQ (reference sequence).

The chain has TRBV2 and TRBJ2-2, with 9 bases aligning to TRBD1. The CDR3 has 15 amino acids. J was trimmed by 4 bases and V by 6 bases; bases with no gene match: 6. From germline, CDR1 is SNHLY and CDR2 FYNNEI. The CDR3 sequence: CASSRQGGSTGELFF. In nucleotides, the CDR3 is TGTGCCAGCAGCCGACAGGGGGGGAGCACCGGGGAGCTGTTTTTT. Filled out from reference TRBV2 and TRBJ2-2, the complete variable domain reads EPEVTQTPSHQVTQMGQEVILRCVPISNHLYFYWYRQILGQKVEFLVSFYNNEISEKSEIFDDQFSVERPDGSNFTLKIRSTKLEDSAMYFCASSRQGGSTGELFFGEGSRLTVL.

The chain is built from TRBV19 and TRBJ1-2; D might be TRBD1 (6 bases). CDR1 is LNHDA and CDR2 is SQIVND in the germline V gene (reference sequence). The CDR3 sequence is 15 residues long. V gave up 11 bases and J gave up 4 bases, with 23 bases separating them. As DNA, the CDR3 is TGTGCCGGATCCCCCACTCACAGGGTTGGCTATGGCTACACCTTC. This gives the protein CAGSPTHRVGYGYTF.

The chain joins TRBV30 to TRBJ1-4; D is uncertain. The ends were cut back, 8 bases at V and 0 bases at J, with 10 bases in the middle. The CDR3 contains 13 residues. CDR1 GTSNPN and CDR2 SVGIG come from the germline V gene (reference sequence). CDR3 nucleotide sequence: TGTGCCACCTCTCGGTCAACTAATGAAAAACTGTTTTTT. As protein: CATSRSTNEKLFF. The whole variable domain, remainder taken from reference TRBV30 and TRBJ1-4, is SQTIHQWPATLVQPVGSPLSLECTVEGTSNPNLYWYRQAAGRGLQLLFYSVGIGQISSEVPQNLSASRPQDRQFILSSKKLLLSDSGFYLCATSRSTNEKLFFGSGTQLSVL.

There are a few counts of this clone. The V gene is TRBV19, the J gene TRBJ2-2; D uncertain. The length of the CDR3 is 15 residues. Germline values: CDR1 LNHDA, CDR2 SQIVND (reference sequence). V shed 4 bases and J shed 0 bases, with 9 bases lying between them. For the CDR3, the DNA is TGTGCCAGTAGTAAGGTGACAACGAACACCGGGGAGCTGTTTTTT. Translated: CASSKVTTNTGELFF.

The CDR3 region is CASSLALFGQGYEQYF. As DNA, the CDR3 is TGCGCCAGCAGCTTGGCCCTGTTCGGACAGGGCTACGAGCAGTACTTC. The chain joins TRBV5-1 to TRBJ2-7, with 8 nucleotides matching TRBD1. The germline gives CDR1 SGHRS, CDR2 YFSETQ. The CDR3 runs to 16 residues. J gave up 3 bases and V 0 bases, and 8 bases lay outside the gene matches.

The J gene is TRBJ1-2, the V gene TRBV2; the D gene is possibly TRBD1 (6 bases). V lost 7 bases to trimming and J lost 0 bases, with 12 bases between them. The germline V gene has CDR1 SNHLY and CDR2 FYNNEI. This CDR3 is 14 amino acids long. CDR3 region: CASTDSNANYGYTF. The CDR3 DNA reads as TGTGCCAGCACGGACAGCAACGCTAACTATGGCTACACCTTC. The entire variable domain, with the rest obtained from reference TRBV2 and TRBJ1-2, is as follows: EPEVTQTPSHQVTQMGQEVILRCVPISNHLYFYWYRQILGQKVEFLVSFYNNEISEKSEIFDDQFSVERPDGSNFTLKIRSTKLEDSAMYFCASTDSNANYGYTFGSGTRLTVV.

The chain combines TRBV19 with TRBJ1-3, with D possibly TRBD1 on 5 matching bases. Trimming removed 2 bases from V and 0 bases from J, with 8 bases in between. Germline V gives CDR1 LNHDA, CDR2 SQIVND (reference sequence). The CDR3 consists of 15 residues. The CDR3 bases are TGTGCCAGTAGTATAAGGGACTACTCTGGAAACACCATATATTTT. Protein product: CASSIRDYSGNTIYF.

This clone was seen a few times. The V and J genes are TRBV5-1 and TRBJ2-5; 10 nucleotides align to TRBD2. Unmatched junction bases numbered 7, after V lost 0 bases and J lost 5 bases. Germline V gene data show CDR1 as SGHRS and CDR2 as YFSETQ. The CDR3 extends over 16 amino acids. The CDR3 here is CASSLAKRGGSETQYF. CDR3 DNA: TGCGCCAGCAGCTTGGCCAAGCGGGGGGGCTCTGAGACCCAGTACTTC.

This sequence joins TRBV18 and TRBJ1-2; D is unresolved. CDR1 and CDR2 (germline): KGHSH, LQKENI. The V end lost 2 bases, the J end lost 5 bases, and 18 bases lay between the germline ends. The CDR3 spans 16 residues. The CDR3 here is CASSPSLWADDYGYTF. The CDR3 DNA follows: TGTGCCAGCTCACCAAGCCTTTGGGCAGATGATTATGGCTACACCTTC.

This clone was found a few times. Here the CDR3 DNA reads TGCAGCGTTGGGGCAGGGGGCAACCTAGCCAAAAACATTCAGTACTTC. As protein: CSVGAGGNLAKNIQYF. The chain has TRBV29-1 and TRBJ2-4, with 8 bases matching TRBD1. The CDR3 totals 16 residues. The germline V gene has CDR1 SQVTM and CDR2 ANQGSEA. V was pared by 4 bases and J by 0 bases, with 8 bases of the junction left unmatched.

This clone appeared once. The chain uses TRBV2 and TRBJ1-2; D perhaps matches TRBD1 (6 bases). The V gene lost 2 bases and the J gene lost 4 bases, with 11 bases spanning the gap. Germline CDR1 and CDR2: SNHLY and FYNNEI. The CDR3 is 14 residues long. The CDR3 here is CASSEYPQGYGYTF. In DNA, the CDR3 is TGTGCCAGCAGTGAATACCCACAGGGCTATGGCTACACCTTC. The full variable domain, rest sourced from reference TRBV2 and TRBJ1-2, is EPEVTQTPSHQVTQMGQEVILRCVPISNHLYFYWYRQILGQKVEFLVSFYNNEISEKSEIFDDQFSVERPDGSNFTLKIRSTKLEDSAMYFCASSEYPQGYGYTFGSGTRLTVV.

This clone has only one observation. V gene TRBV7-6 combines with J gene TRBJ2-1; maybe TRBD2 (6 bases). CDR3 length equals 15 residues. Per the germline V gene, CDR1 is SGHVS and CDR2 is FNYEAQ. V dropped 1 base and J dropped 4 bases, with 11 bases sitting between them. The CDR3, as DNA: TGTGCCAGCAGCTTAGTGGCGGGGAGTTACAATGAGCAGTTCTTC. It is translated as CASSLVAGSYNEQFF. Looking up the rest from reference TRBV7-6 and TRBJ2-1 gives the full variable domain: GAGVSQSPRYKVTKRGQDVALRCDPISGHVSLYWYRQALGQGPEFLTYFNYEAQQDKSGLPNDRFSAERPEGSISTLTIQRTEQRDSAMYRCASSLVAGSYNEQFFGPGTRLTVL.

This chain uses TRBV18 with TRBJ2-6; 7 bases align to TRBD2. Looked up from germline, CDR1 is KGHSH and CDR2 is LQKENI. The CDR3 totals 17 residues. Losses at the gene ends were 3 bases for V and 3 bases for J; bases not matched to a gene: 8. The CDR3 spells CASSPRAAGVGANVLTF. In DNA, the CDR3 is TGTGCCAGCTCACCGAGGGCGGCGGGGGTTGGGGCCAACGTCCTGACTTTC.

The J gene is TRBJ2-1, the V gene TRBV6-5; a weak D match, TRBD2 (6 bases). CDR1 is MNHEY and CDR2 is SVGAGI in the germline V gene. The length of the CDR3 is 14 residues. Between the trimmed V and J ends, which lost 6 bases and 0 bases, there was a span of 9 bases. The CDR3, as DNA: TGTGCCAGCAGCAGGGAGGACTCCTACAATGAGCAGTTCTTC. Amino acids: CASSREDSYNEQFF.

This clone came up once. At one end the junction does not follow the germline gene, possibly because of a read error. The chain couples TRBV14 to TRBJ2-1, with D hard to call. The CDR3 is made up of 18 amino acids. CDR1 is SGHDN, CDR2 FVKESK, per germline. The CDR3 spells CASNQRPFWSDTNNEQFF. The CDR3 DNA reads as TGTGCCAGCAACCAACGTCCTTTCTGGAGCGATACCAACAATGAGCAGTTCTTC.

V gene TRBV28 combines with J gene TRBJ2-1, with 7 bases lining up with TRBD2. CDR3 length: 16 residues. The J segment lost 2 bases and the V segment lost 6 bases, leaving 10 bases of the junction unmatched. The germline gives CDR1 MDHEN, CDR2 SYDVKM. The CDR3 region is CASSPASGLAYNEQFF. The CDR3 nucleotides read TGTGCCAGCAGCCCTGCCTCCGGACTAGCCTACAATGAGCAGTTCTTC.

The gene calls are TRBV11-2 and TRBJ2-5; 8 positions match TRBD1. The CDR3 runs 17 residues. CDR1 SGHAT and CDR2 FQNNGV come from the germline V gene. The J segment lost 5 bases and the V segment lost 4 bases, leaving 15 bases of the junction unmatched. Here the CDR3 reads CASSSSTGVWYEETQYF. CDR3 sequence (DNA): TGTGCCAGCAGCTCCTCGACAGGGGTGTGGTATGAGGAGACCCAGTACTTC.

The V gene is TRBV6-5, the J gene TRBJ2-1; 13 positions match TRBD2. Trimming cost V 7 bases and J 8 bases; bases outside gene matches: 8. This CDR3 is 15 amino acids long. The germline gives CDR1 MNHEY, CDR2 SVGAGI. The CDR3 sequence: CASTRTSGRGYEQFF. DNA of the CDR3: TGTGCCAGCACCCGGACTAGCGGGAGAGGGTATGAGCAGTTCTTC.